This T cell receptor (beta chain) came from a study of T-cell reconstitution after alpha-beta-depleted transplantation in children. A library of TCRbeta sequences, prepared with unique molecular identifiers, was generated. One entry per CDR3 protein results from TCRdb running MiXCR on the PCR reads. The sample includes 200,000 to 250,000 distinct CDR3 sequences, 9.5% to 13% of them seen just once. The study, taken as a whole, reports: Roughly two months post-transplant, alpha-beta T cells reportedly originated from several hundred graft clones that had expanded. Recipient T cells and thymic progenitors that survived were the source of the high TCRbeta diversity seen at day 60 in some patients. T-cell counts and diversity at one year post-transplant came mainly from newly produced T cells.

The V and J ends lost 1 base and 3 bases, in that order; junction bases with no gene match: 6. The CDR3 covers 15 residues. Germline V gene lookup returns CDR1 SGHDN and CDR2 FVKESK. This clonotype was seen ten or more times. The antigen is unknown. The gene calls are TRBV14 and TRBJ2-7, with 7 bases that match TRBD1. The material was PBMCs, obtained before TCRalphabeta/CD19-depleted stem cell transplant. The clonotype comes from a child less than two years old with acute myeloid leukemia, due to receive a stem cell transplant. The CDR3 sequence: CASSQGSGTVYEQYF. CDR3 nucleotide sequence: TGTGCCAGCAGCCAAGGCTCCGGGACAGTCTACGAGCAGTACTTC.